The clone carrying this T cell receptor (beta chain) turned up a few times. Together with a sample-barcoded 5' primer, a J-beta primer mix was included in a second PCR lasting about 7 to 12 cycles. TCRdb recomputed calls from the 5' RACE reads with MiXCR, one row per CDR3 protein. Of around 1,500,000 distinct CDR3 sequences listed, approximately 40% were seen once; the top ten hold approximately 7.9%. These data belong to a study of blood T cells in healthy people across ages. CDR3 length: 13 amino acids. V lost 1 base and J 1 base, leaving 4 bases between the germline ends. Germline CDR1 DFQATT, CDR2 SNEGSKA (reference sequence).

The origin of this receptor is a young woman in good health. Sample: blood. The V call is TRBV20-1, the J call TRBJ2-2, with D hard to call. The CDR3 coding sequence is TGCAGTGCTAGAGCCGAGAACACCGGGGAGCTGTTTTTT. Its protein is CSARAENTGELFF.